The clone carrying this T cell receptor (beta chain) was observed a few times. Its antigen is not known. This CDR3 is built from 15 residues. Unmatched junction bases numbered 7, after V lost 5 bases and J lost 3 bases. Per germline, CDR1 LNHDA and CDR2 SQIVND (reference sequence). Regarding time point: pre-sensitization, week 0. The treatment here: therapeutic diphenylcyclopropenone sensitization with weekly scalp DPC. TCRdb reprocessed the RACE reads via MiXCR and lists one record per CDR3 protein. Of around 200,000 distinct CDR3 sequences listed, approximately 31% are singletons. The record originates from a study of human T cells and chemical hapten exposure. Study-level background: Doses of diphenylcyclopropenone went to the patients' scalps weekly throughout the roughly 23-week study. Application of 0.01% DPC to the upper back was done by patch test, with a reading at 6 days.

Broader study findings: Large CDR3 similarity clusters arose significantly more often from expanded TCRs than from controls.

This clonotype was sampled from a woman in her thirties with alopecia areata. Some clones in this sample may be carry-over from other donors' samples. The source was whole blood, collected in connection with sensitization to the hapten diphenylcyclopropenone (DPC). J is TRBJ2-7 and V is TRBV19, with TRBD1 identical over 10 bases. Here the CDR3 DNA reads TGTGCCAGTAGTCCCAGGACAGGGGGTGGCTACGAGCAGTACTTC. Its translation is CASSPRTGGGYEQYF.